This record looks at one T cell receptor (beta chain) sequence and its context. Its antigen is undetermined. For every donor, a draw yielded roughly 9.3 milliliters of peripheral blood. Isolation of PBMCs gave at least 7 million cells per sample. The data were obtained in a study of blood T cells in healthy people across ages. Regarding the study as a whole: Naive T cell percentage and TCR beta diversity correlated strongly.

Trimming removed 4 bases from V and 10 bases from J, with 20 bases in between. CDR1 is SGHTA and CDR2 is FQGNSA in the germline V gene. The CDR3 is 14 amino acids. The second PCR ran roughly 6 to 11 cycles with a sample-barcoded 5' primer and J-beta primers. A template-switch adaptor containing 12 random nucleotides labeled each cDNA molecule. TCRdb called the 5' RACE reads again in MiXCR, with one record for every CDR3 protein. This sample yields around 800,000 distinct CDR3 sequences, of which roughly 44% are seen a single time; under 20% belongs to the top ten. The chain combines TRBV7-2 with TRBJ2-7, with D perhaps assigned TRBD1 or TRBD2 (5 bases each). The origin of this receptor is a man aged 55 to 70 in good health. The sequenced material came from blood. CDR3 DNA: TGTGCCAGCAGCTCCCCAGGGAGTGGAGAGGCCCAGTACTTC. This sequence encodes CASSSPGSGEAQYF. Supplemented by reference TRBV7-2 and TRBJ2-7, the full variable domain reads GAGVSQSPSNKVTEKGKDVELRCDPISGHTALYWYRQSLGQGLEFLIYFQGNSAPDKSGLPSDRFSAERTGGSVSTLTIQRTQQEDSAVYLCASSSPGSGEAQYFGPGTRLTVT.